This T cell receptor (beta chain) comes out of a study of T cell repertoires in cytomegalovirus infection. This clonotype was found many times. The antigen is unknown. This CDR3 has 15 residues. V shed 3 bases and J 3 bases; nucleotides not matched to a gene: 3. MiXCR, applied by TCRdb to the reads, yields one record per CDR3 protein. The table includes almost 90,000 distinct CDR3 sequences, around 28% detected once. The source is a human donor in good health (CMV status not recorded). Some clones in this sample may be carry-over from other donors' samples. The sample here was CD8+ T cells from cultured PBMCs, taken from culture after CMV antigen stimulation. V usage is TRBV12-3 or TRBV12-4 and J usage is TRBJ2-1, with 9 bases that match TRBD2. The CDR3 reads CASSLSGGIYNEQFF. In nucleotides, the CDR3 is TGTGCCAGCAGTTTGAGCGGGGGGATCTACAATGAGCAGTTCTTC.